Listed below are T cell receptor beta chains from one sample, sequenced in a study of identical twins. TCRdb re-analysed the 5' RACE reads in MiXCR, keeping a single row per CDR3 protein. Counted here are 310,000 or so distinct CDR3 sequences, about 8.3% occurring once; the ten biggest clones make up approximately 2.1%. This sample was shared with a second study, whose subject was yellow fever vaccine responses in identical twins.

The specimen sequenced was memory (CD45RO+) T cells sorted from blood. All receptors come from a woman younger than 30 in good health. Each CDR3 is given with its conserved first and last residue. Each record gives: J gene, CDR3 length, D gene, V gene, clone size, CDR3 DNA, CDR3 protein. The D gene is left open where the match is weak. Clone sizes are given selectively: once, few, many, or a class where the clone is expanded.

J gene: TRBJ2-7
CDR3 length: 12
D gene: NA
V gene: TRBV9
clone size: many
CDR3 DNA: TGTGCCAGCAGCGTAGGCCGCTACGAGCAGTACTTC
CDR3 protein: CASSVGRYEQYF

J gene: TRBJ1-6
CDR3 length: 16
D gene: NA
V gene: TRBV3-1
clone size: few
CDR3 DNA: TGTGCCAGCAGCCCAGGGCGGAACTCCTATAATTCACCCCTCCACTTT
CDR3 protein: CASSPGRNSYNSPLHF

J gene: TRBJ1-2
CDR3 length: 14
D gene: TRBD1
V gene: TRBV6-1
clone size: NA
CDR3 DNA: TGTGCCAGCAGGCCCTTTGTTGGGACAGATGGCTACACCTTC
CDR3 protein: CASRPFVGTDGYTF

J gene: TRBJ2-5
CDR3 length: 14
D gene: NA
V gene: TRBV14
clone size: few
CDR3 DNA: TGTGCCAGCAGCCAAGTCCTAGGCCAAGAGACCCAGTACTTC
CDR3 protein: CASSQVLGQETQYF

J gene: TRBJ2-3
CDR3 length: 15
D gene: NA
V gene: TRBV5-1
clone size: many
CDR3 DNA: TGCGCCAGCAGCTTGGGGACTACGAACACAGATACGCAGTATTTT
CDR3 protein: CASSLGTTNTDTQYF

J gene: TRBJ2-3
CDR3 length: 14
D gene: NA
V gene: TRBV20-1
clone size: NA
CDR3 DNA: TGCAGTGCGCCGAAGTTAACCTCCACAGATACGCAGTATTTT
CDR3 protein: CSAPKLTSTDTQYF

J gene: TRBJ2-3
CDR3 length: 17
D gene: TRBD2
V gene: TRBV5-1
clone size: NA
CDR3 DNA: TGCGCCAGCAGCTTAAGTCCTCCGGGAGGGGTCACAGATACGCAGTATTTT
CDR3 protein: CASSLSPPGGVTDTQYF

J gene: TRBJ1-2
CDR3 length: 13
D gene: NA
V gene: TRBV10-3
clone size: NA
CDR3 DNA: TGTGCCATCAGTGACTCAGATAACTATGGCTACACCTTC
CDR3 protein: CAISDSDNYGYTF

J gene: TRBJ2-1
CDR3 length: 17
D gene: TRBD2
V gene: TRBV15
clone size: NA
CDR3 DNA: TGTGCCACCAGCAGAGGGGGCTGGCCGGGACTAGCGGGAGTGGGGTTCTTC
CDR3 protein: CATSRGGWPGLAGVGFF

J gene: TRBJ2-3
CDR3 length: 16
D gene: TRBD2
V gene: TRBV6-2/TRBV6-3
clone size: few
CDR3 DNA: TGTGCCAGCAGTCGACTAGCGGGGTACGGCACAGATACGCAGTATTTT
CDR3 protein: CASSRLAGYGTDTQYF

J gene: TRBJ2-3
CDR3 length: 14
D gene: NA
V gene: TRBV27
clone size: few
CDR3 DNA: TGTGCCAGCAGTTTTCGACCCAACACAGATACGCAGTATTTT
CDR3 protein: CASSFRPNTDTQYF

J gene: TRBJ2-1
CDR3 length: 16
D gene: TRBD1
V gene: TRBV5-1
clone size: few
CDR3 DNA: TGCGCCAGCAGCTTCGCCACCGGGACAGGGATAAATGAGCAGTTCTTC
CDR3 protein: CASSFATGTGINEQFF

J gene: TRBJ2-3
CDR3 length: 17
D gene: NA
V gene: TRBV4-1
clone size: many
CDR3 DNA: TGCGCCAGCAGCCAAGATCTACACGGGGCGACTACAGATACGCAGTATTTT
CDR3 protein: CASSQDLHGATTDTQYF

J gene: TRBJ1-5
CDR3 length: 12
D gene: NA
V gene: TRBV16
clone size: many
CDR3 DNA: TGTGCCAGCAGCCAAGGGGGTCAGCCCCAGCATTTT
CDR3 protein: CASSQGGQPQHF

J gene: TRBJ1-3
CDR3 length: 16
D gene: TRBD1
V gene: TRBV29-1
clone size: many
CDR3 DNA: TGCAGCGTTGAAGATCGGGACAGGGATGCTGGAAACACCATATATTTT
CDR3 protein: CSVEDRDRDAGNTIYF

J gene: TRBJ1-6
CDR3 length: 15
D gene: TRBD1
V gene: TRBV18
clone size: NA
CDR3 DNA: TGTGCCAGCTCCCCCGGGACAGGGAGGAATTCACCCCTCCACTTT
CDR3 protein: CASSPGTGRNSPLHF

J gene: TRBJ2-1
CDR3 length: 14
D gene: TRBD2
V gene: TRBV3-1
clone size: NA
CDR3 DNA: TGTGCCAGCAGCCAAGATCTAGCGGGAGTTGAGCAGTTCTTC
CDR3 protein: CASSQDLAGVEQFF

J gene: TRBJ2-4
CDR3 length: 17
D gene: TRBD2
V gene: TRBV3-1
clone size: NA
CDR3 DNA: TGTGCCAGCTGCCAAGCTGGGACCGGGACTAGCAAAAACATTCAGTACTTC
CDR3 protein: CASCQAGTGTSKNIQYF

J gene: TRBJ2-3
CDR3 length: 15
D gene: TRBD1
V gene: TRBV2
clone size: few
CDR3 DNA: TGTGCCAGCAGTGGTGAACAGGGGGCATATGATACGCAGTATTTT
CDR3 protein: CASSGEQGAYDTQYF

J gene: TRBJ2-6
CDR3 length: 14
D gene: NA
V gene: TRBV20-1
clone size: few
CDR3 DNA: TGCAGTGCTCGAAACAGGGCTGGGGCCAACGTCCTGACTTTC
CDR3 protein: CSARNRAGANVLTF

J gene: TRBJ2-3
CDR3 length: 15
D gene: TRBD2
V gene: TRBV10-1
clone size: NA
CDR3 DNA: TGCGCCAGCACCCCGGGACTAGCGGATACAGATACGCAGTATTTT
CDR3 protein: CASTPGLADTDTQYF

J gene: TRBJ1-1
CDR3 length: 19
D gene: NA
V gene: TRBV7-2
clone size: few
CDR3 DNA: TGTGCCAGCAGCTTAGCGGTCCTGAGGGGGTCCACCATGAACACTGAAGCTTTCTTT
CDR3 protein: CASSLAVLRGSTMNTEAFF

J gene: TRBJ1-1
CDR3 length: 15
D gene: TRBD1
V gene: TRBV10-3
clone size: many
CDR3 DNA: TGTGCCATCCGCCTGACAGGGGTAGGTGACACTGAAGCTTTCTTT
CDR3 protein: CAIRLTGVGDTEAFF

J gene: TRBJ2-3
CDR3 length: 15
D gene: NA
V gene: TRBV7-8
clone size: few
CDR3 DNA: TGTGCCAGCAGCTTACAGGGGCGCATCACAGATACGCAGTATTTT
CDR3 protein: CASSLQGRITDTQYF

J gene: TRBJ2-7
CDR3 length: 14
D gene: TRBD2
V gene: TRBV3-1
clone size: many
CDR3 DNA: TGTGCCAGCAGCCAGGGACTAGCGTCCTACGAGCAGTACTTC
CDR3 protein: CASSQGLASYEQYF

J gene: TRBJ1-1
CDR3 length: 12
D gene: NA
V gene: TRBV10-3
clone size: few
CDR3 DNA: TGTGCCATCACCAGGGGTGGTGCTGAAGCTTTCTTT
CDR3 protein: CAITRGGAEAFF

J gene: TRBJ2-7
CDR3 length: 15
D gene: TRBD2
V gene: TRBV11-1
clone size: NA
CDR3 DNA: TGTGCCAGCAGCCCAACTAGCGGATTCTCCTACGAGCAGTACTTC
CDR3 protein: CASSPTSGFSYEQYF

J gene: TRBJ2-3
CDR3 length: 15
D gene: NA
V gene: TRBV5-1
clone size: many
CDR3 DNA: TGCGCCAGCAGCTTGCGGACCCCTGGGCCAGATACGCAGTATTTT
CDR3 protein: CASSLRTPGPDTQYF

J gene: TRBJ1-4
CDR3 length: 14
D gene: NA
V gene: TRBV6-1
clone size: many
CDR3 DNA: TGTGCCAGCTTTAGGGGACGCCTTAATGAAAAACTGTTTTTT
CDR3 protein: CASFRGRLNEKLFF

J gene: TRBJ2-7
CDR3 length: 13
D gene: NA
V gene: TRBV12-3/TRBV12-4
clone size: many
CDR3 DNA: TGTGCCAGCAGTTTTGGTGGGACGAGGGAGCAGTACTTC
CDR3 protein: CASSFGGTREQYF

J gene: TRBJ1-4
CDR3 length: 15
D gene: TRBD1
V gene: TRBV24-1
clone size: many
CDR3 DNA: TGTGCCACCAGTGACGGACAGGGGGCGAGTGAAAAACTGTTTTTT
CDR3 protein: CATSDGQGASEKLFF

J gene: TRBJ1-4
CDR3 length: 18
D gene: NA
V gene: TRBV25-1
clone size: many
CDR3 DNA: TGTGCCAGCAGTGAATTCGGCAGGGCGACGGCAACTAATGAAAAACTGTTTTTT
CDR3 protein: CASSEFGRATATNEKLFF

J gene: TRBJ2-4
CDR3 length: 16
D gene: NA
V gene: TRBV3-1
clone size: few
CDR3 DNA: TGTGCCAGCAGCAAAACAGGCACCCCTGCGAAAAACATTCAGTACTTC
CDR3 protein: CASSKTGTPAKNIQYF

J gene: TRBJ2-5
CDR3 length: 13
D gene: TRBD2
V gene: TRBV6-1
clone size: NA
CDR3 DNA: TGTGCCAGCAGACAGACTAGCCCAGAGACCCAGTACTTC
CDR3 protein: CASRQTSPETQYF

J gene: TRBJ2-3
CDR3 length: 15
D gene: NA
V gene: TRBV7-2
clone size: few
CDR3 DNA: TGTGCCAGCAGCAACGGACTGCAGCAGGGAGATACGCAGTATTTT
CDR3 protein: CASSNGLQQGDTQYF

J gene: TRBJ1-2
CDR3 length: 15
D gene: NA
V gene: TRBV7-6
clone size: few
CDR3 DNA: TGTGCCAGCAGCTTAGGACAAGCCACTAACTATGGCTACACCTTC
CDR3 protein: CASSLGQATNYGYTF

J gene: TRBJ1-1
CDR3 length: 14
D gene: NA
V gene: TRBV6-1
clone size: NA
CDR3 DNA: TGTGCCAGCAGTGAGTCAGCCCTGAACACTGAAGCTTTCTTT
CDR3 protein: CASSESALNTEAFF

J gene: TRBJ1-1
CDR3 length: 14
D gene: NA
V gene: TRBV5-5
clone size: many
CDR3 DNA: TGTGCCAGCAGCTTGGCCACGACCCAGGGCGAAGCTTTCTTT
CDR3 protein: CASSLATTQGEAFF

J gene: TRBJ2-5
CDR3 length: 14
D gene: NA
V gene: TRBV27
clone size: NA
CDR3 DNA: TGTGCCAGCAGTTATAACAGGGATCAAGAGACCCAGTACTTC
CDR3 protein: CASSYNRDQETQYF

J gene: TRBJ2-3
CDR3 length: 11
D gene: NA
V gene: TRBV20-1
clone size: few
CDR3 DNA: TGCAGTGCAACCACAGGGACTACGCAGTATTTT
CDR3 protein: CSATTGTTQYF

J gene: TRBJ2-2
CDR3 length: 12
D gene: NA
V gene: TRBV24-1
clone size: NA
CDR3 DNA: TGTGCCACCAGCCATTTGCTAGGGGAGCTGTTTTTT
CDR3 protein: CATSHLLGELFF

J gene: TRBJ2-1
CDR3 length: 12
D gene: NA
V gene: TRBV20-1
clone size: few
CDR3 DNA: TGCAGTGCTCCGGTCTCCTACAATGAGCAGTTCTTC
CDR3 protein: CSAPVSYNEQFF

J gene: TRBJ2-3
CDR3 length: 17
D gene: NA
V gene: TRBV18
clone size: few
CDR3 DNA: TGTGCCAGCTCACCAAATTACGGGGGCGTTGGGACAGATACGCAGTATTTT
CDR3 protein: CASSPNYGGVGTDTQYF

J gene: TRBJ2-7
CDR3 length: 11
D gene: NA
V gene: TRBV12-3/TRBV12-4
clone size: many
CDR3 DNA: TGTGCCAGCAGTGGGCATTACGAGCAGTACTTC
CDR3 protein: CASSGHYEQYF

J gene: TRBJ2-1
CDR3 length: 19
D gene: TRBD2
V gene: TRBV4-1
clone size: many
CDR3 DNA: TGCGCCAGCAGCCAAGATGAGACTAGCGGGGGGGTTCCCTACAATGAGCAGTTCTTC
CDR3 protein: CASSQDETSGGVPYNEQFF

J gene: TRBJ2-1
CDR3 length: 14
D gene: NA
V gene: TRBV10-2
clone size: many
CDR3 DNA: TGCGCCAGCATTGAGGCGGGGCATGTCGGTGAGCAGTTCTTC
CDR3 protein: CASIEAGHVGEQFF

J gene: TRBJ2-7
CDR3 length: 12
D gene: NA
V gene: TRBV12-3/TRBV12-4
clone size: many
CDR3 DNA: TGTGCCAGCGGGCCAGGGACCTACGAGCAGTACTTC
CDR3 protein: CASGPGTYEQYF

J gene: TRBJ2-7
CDR3 length: 14
D gene: TRBD2
V gene: TRBV20-1
clone size: many
CDR3 DNA: TGCAGTGCTAGACAAACTAGCGGGATCTACGAGCAGTACTTC
CDR3 protein: CSARQTSGIYEQYF

J gene: TRBJ2-3
CDR3 length: 17
D gene: NA
V gene: TRBV12-5
clone size: NA
CDR3 DNA: TGTGCTAGTGGGGGCATTGATAGCCCGACTAGCACAGATACGCAGTATTTT
CDR3 protein: CASGGIDSPTSTDTQYF

J gene: TRBJ2-3
CDR3 length: 15
D gene: NA
V gene: TRBV20-1
clone size: NA
CDR3 DNA: TGCAGTGCTAGAGGGGTCGGGGATTACACAGATACGCAGTATTTT
CDR3 protein: CSARGVGDYTDTQYF

J gene: TRBJ1-3
CDR3 length: 15
D gene: NA
V gene: TRBV5-1
clone size: many
CDR3 DNA: TGCGCCAGCAGCTTGCAGGACGGCTACGGAAACACCATATATTTT
CDR3 protein: CASSLQDGYGNTIYF

J gene: TRBJ1-4
CDR3 length: 14
D gene: TRBD1
V gene: TRBV6-2/TRBV6-3
clone size: many
CDR3 DNA: TGTGCCAGCAGTTCCGGGACAGAAAATGAAAAACTGTTTTTT
CDR3 protein: CASSSGTENEKLFF